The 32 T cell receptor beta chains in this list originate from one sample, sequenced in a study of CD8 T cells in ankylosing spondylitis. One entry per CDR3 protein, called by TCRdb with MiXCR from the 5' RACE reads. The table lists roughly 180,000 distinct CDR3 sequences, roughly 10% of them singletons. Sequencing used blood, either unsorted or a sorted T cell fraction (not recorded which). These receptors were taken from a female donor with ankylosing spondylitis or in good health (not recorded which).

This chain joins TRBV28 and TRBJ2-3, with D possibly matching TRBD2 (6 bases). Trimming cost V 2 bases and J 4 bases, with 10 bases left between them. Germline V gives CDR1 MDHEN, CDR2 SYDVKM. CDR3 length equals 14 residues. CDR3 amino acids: CASSLTPSADTQYF. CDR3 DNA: TGTGCCAGCAGTTTAACGCCTAGCGCAGATACGCAGTATTTT. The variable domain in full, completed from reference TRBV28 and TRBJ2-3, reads DVKVTQSSRYLVKRTGEKVFLECVQDMDHENMFWYRQDPGLGLRLIYFSYDVKMKEKGDIPEGYSVSREKKERFSLILESASTNQTSMYLCASSLTPSADTQYFGPGTRLTVL.

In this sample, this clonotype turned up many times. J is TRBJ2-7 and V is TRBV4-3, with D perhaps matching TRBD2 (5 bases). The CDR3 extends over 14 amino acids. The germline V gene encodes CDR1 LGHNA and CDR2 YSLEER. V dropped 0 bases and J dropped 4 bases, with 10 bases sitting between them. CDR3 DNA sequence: TGCGCCAGCAGCCAAGACTCCGACTATTACGAGCAGTACTTC. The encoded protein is CASSQDSDYYEQYF.

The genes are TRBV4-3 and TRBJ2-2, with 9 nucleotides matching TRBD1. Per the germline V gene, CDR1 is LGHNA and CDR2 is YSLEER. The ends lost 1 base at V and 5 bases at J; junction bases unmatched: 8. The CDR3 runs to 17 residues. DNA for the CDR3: TGCGCCAGCAGCCAAGTCCGGAGGGACAGGGCGACCGGGGAGCTGTTTTTT. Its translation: CASSQVRRDRATGELFF.

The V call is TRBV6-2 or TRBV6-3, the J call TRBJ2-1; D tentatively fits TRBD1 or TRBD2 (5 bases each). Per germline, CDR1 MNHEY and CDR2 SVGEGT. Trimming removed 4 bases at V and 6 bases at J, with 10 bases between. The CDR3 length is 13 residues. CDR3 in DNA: TGTGCCAGCAGTTGGGACCCAGGCAATGAGCAGTTCTTC. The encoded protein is CASSWDPGNEQFF.

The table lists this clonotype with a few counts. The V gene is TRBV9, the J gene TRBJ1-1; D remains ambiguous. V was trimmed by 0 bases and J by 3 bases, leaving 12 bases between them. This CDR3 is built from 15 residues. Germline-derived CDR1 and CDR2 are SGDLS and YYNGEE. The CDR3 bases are TGTGCCAGCAGCGTAGAATTGGGCGGTTACACTGAAGCTTTCTTT. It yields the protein CASSVELGGYTEAFF.

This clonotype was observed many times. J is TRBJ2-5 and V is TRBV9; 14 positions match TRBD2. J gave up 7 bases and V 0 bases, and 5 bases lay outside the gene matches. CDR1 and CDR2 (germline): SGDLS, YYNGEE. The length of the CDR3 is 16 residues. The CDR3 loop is CASSVEGLAGVSTQYF. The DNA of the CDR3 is TGTGCCAGCAGCGTAGAGGGACTAGCGGGAGTGTCGACCCAGTACTTC.

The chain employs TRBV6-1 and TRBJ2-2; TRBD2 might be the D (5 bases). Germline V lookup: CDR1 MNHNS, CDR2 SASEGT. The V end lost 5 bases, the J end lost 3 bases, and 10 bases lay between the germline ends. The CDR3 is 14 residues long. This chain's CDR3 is CASSQLVYTGELFF. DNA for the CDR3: TGTGCCAGCAGTCAACTAGTTTACACCGGGGAGCTGTTTTTT.

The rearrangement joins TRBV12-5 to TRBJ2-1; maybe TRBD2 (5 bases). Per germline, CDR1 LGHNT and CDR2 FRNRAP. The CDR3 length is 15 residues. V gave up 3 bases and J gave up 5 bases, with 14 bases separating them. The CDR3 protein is CASGFPYQRDNEQFF. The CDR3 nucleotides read TGTGCTAGTGGTTTTCCCTATCAGAGGGACAATGAGCAGTTCTTC.

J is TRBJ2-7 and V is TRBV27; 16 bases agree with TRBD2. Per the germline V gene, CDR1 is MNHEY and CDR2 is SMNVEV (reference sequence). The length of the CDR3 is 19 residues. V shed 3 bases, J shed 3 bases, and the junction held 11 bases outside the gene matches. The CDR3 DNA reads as TGTGCCAGCAGTTTGGCGGGACTAGCGGGAGGGCTCACTCTCTACGAGCAGTACTTC. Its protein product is CASSLAGLAGGLTLYEQYF.

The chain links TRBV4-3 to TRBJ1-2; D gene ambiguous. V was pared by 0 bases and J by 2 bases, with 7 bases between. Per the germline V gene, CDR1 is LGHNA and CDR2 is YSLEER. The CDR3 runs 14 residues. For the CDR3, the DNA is TGCGCCAGCAGCCAAGATCGGAGGAACTATGGCTACACCTTC. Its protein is CASSQDRRNYGYTF.

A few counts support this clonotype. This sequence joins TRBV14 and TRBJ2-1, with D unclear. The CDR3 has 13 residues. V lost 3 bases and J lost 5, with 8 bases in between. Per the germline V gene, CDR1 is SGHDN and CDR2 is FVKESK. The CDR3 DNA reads TGTGCCAGCAGCCAGTCGCCCCACAATGAGCAGTTCTTC. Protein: CASSQSPHNEQFF.

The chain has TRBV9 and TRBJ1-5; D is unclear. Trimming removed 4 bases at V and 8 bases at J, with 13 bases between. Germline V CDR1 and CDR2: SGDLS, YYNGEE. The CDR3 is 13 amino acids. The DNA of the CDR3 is TGTGCCAGCAGCCCCGACGACCGCAAGCCCCAGCATTTT. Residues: CASSPDDRKPQHF.

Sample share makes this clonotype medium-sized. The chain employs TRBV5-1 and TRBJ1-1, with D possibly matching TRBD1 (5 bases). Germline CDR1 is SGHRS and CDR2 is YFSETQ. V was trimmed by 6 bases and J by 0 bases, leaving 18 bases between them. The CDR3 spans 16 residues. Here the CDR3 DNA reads TGCGCCAGCACTCAGAACGGGGCCACCTTGAACACTGAAGCTTTCTTT. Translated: CASTQNGATLNTEAFF.

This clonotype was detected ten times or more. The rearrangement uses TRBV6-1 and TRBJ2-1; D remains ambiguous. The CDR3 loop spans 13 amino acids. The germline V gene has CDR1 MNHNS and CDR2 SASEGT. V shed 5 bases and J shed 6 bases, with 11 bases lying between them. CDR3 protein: CASSPNAGNEQFF. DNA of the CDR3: TGTGCCAGCAGTCCAAATGCAGGCAATGAGCAGTTCTTC.

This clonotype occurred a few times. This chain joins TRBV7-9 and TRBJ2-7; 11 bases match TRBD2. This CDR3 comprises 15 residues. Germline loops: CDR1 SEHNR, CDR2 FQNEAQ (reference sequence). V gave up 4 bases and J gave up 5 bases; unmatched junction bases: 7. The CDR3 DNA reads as TGTGCCAGCAGCTCTACTAGCGGGAGTGCCCACGAGCAGTACTTC. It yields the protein CASSSTSGSAHEQYF. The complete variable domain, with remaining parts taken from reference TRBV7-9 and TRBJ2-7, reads DTGVSQNPRHKITKRGQNVTFRCDPISEHNRLYWYRQTLGQGPEFLTYFQNEAQLEKSRLLSDRFSAERPKGSFSTLEIQRTEQGDSAMYLCASSSTSGSAHEQYFGPGTRLTVT.

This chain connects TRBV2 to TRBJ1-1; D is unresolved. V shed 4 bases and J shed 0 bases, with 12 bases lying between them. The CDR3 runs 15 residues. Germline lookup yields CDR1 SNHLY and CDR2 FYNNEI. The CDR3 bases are TGTGCCAGCAGTGTGACCGGGCGGATGAACACTGAAGCTTTCTTT. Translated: CASSVTGRMNTEAFF.

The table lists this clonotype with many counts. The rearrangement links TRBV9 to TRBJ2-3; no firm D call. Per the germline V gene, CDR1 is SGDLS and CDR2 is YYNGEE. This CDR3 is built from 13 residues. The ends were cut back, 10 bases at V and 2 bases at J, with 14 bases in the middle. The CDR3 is CASAGPFTDTQYF. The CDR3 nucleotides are TGTGCCTCGGCTGGGCCCTTCACAGATACGCAGTATTTT.

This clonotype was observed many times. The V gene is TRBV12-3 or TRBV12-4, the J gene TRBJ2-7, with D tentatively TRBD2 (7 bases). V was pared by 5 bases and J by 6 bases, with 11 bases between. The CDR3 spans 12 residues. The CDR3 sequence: CASSVGGAEQYF. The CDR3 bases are TGTGCCAGCAGTGTAGGGGGGGCCGAGCAGTACTTC.

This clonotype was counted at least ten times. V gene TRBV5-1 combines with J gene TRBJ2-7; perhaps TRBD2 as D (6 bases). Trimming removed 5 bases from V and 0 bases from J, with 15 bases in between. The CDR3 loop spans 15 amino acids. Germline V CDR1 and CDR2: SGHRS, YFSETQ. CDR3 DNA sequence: TGCGCCAGCAGTTCCCGGGACTGGAGCTCCTACGAGCAGTACTTC. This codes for CASSSRDWSSYEQYF.

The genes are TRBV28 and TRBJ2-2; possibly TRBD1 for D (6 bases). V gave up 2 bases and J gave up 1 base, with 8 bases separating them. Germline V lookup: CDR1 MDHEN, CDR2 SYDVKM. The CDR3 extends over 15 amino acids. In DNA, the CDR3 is TGTGCCAGCAGTTTACTACAGGGGAACACCGGGGAGCTGTTTTTT. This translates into CASSLLQGNTGELFF.

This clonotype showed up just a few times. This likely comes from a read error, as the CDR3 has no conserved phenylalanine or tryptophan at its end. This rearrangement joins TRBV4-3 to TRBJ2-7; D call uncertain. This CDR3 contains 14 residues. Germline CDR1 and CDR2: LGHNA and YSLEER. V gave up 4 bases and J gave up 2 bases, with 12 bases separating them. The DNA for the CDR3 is TGCGCCAGCAGCCCCCGCACATCGGCCTACGAGCAGTACCTC. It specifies CASSPRTSAYEQYL.

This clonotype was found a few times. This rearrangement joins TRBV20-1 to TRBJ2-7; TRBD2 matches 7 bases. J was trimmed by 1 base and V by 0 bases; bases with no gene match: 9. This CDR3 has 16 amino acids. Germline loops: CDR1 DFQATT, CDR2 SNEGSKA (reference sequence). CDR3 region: CSAREAGLSLSYEQYF. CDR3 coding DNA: TGCAGTGCTAGAGAAGCGGGACTCTCTTTATCCTACGAGCAGTACTTC.

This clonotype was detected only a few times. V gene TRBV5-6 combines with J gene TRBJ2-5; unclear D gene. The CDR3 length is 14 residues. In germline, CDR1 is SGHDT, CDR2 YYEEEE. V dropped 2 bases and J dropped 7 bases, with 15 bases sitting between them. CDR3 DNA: TGTGCCAGCAGCTTTCTCCGACACTCTTTGACCCAGTACTTC. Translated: CASSFLRHSLTQYF.

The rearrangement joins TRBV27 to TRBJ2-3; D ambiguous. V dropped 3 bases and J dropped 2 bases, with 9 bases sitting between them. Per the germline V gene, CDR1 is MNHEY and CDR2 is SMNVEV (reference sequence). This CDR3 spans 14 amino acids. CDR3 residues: CASSFQPFTDTQYF. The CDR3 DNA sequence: TGTGCCAGCAGTTTCCAGCCTTTCACAGATACGCAGTATTTT.

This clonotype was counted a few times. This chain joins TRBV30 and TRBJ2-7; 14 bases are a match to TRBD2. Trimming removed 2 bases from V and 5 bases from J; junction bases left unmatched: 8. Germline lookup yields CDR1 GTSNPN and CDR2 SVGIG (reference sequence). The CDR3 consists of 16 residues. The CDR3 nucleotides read TGTGCCTGGAGTTACCTCGGACTAGCGGGAGGCCACGAGCAGTACTTC. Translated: CAWSYLGLAGGHEQYF.

CDR3 sequence (DNA): TGCAGTGCTGGGAGACTAGTGGGGTACAATGAGCAGTTCTTC. Its translation is CSAGRLVGYNEQFF. The V call is TRBV20-1, the J call TRBJ2-1, with D tentatively TRBD2 (6 bases). The CDR3 is 14 residues long. The germline V and J ends were trimmed by 5 bases and 4 bases, with 15 bases remaining between them. Germline lookup yields CDR1 DFQATT and CDR2 SNEGSKA (reference sequence).

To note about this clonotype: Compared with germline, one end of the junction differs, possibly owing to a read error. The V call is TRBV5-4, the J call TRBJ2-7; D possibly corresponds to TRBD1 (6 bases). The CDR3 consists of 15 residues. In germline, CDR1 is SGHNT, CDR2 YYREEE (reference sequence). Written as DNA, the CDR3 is TGTGACAGCAGCCTAGGACAGCGGAGCTCCTACGAGCAGTACTTC. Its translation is CDSSLGQRSSYEQYF.

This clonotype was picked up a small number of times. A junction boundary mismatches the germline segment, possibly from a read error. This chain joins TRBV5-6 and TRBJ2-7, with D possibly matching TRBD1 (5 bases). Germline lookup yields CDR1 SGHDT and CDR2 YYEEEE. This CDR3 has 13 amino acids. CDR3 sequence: CAGRVKGSYEQYF. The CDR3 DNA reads TGTGCCGGCAGGGTCAAGGGTTCCTACGAGCAGTACTTC. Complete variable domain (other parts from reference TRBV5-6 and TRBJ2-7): DAGVTQSPTHLIKTRGQQVTLRCSPKSGHDTVSWYQQALGQGPQFIFQYYEEEERQRGNFPDRFSGHQFPNYSSELNVNALLLGDSALYLCAGRVKGSYEQYFGPGTRLTVT.

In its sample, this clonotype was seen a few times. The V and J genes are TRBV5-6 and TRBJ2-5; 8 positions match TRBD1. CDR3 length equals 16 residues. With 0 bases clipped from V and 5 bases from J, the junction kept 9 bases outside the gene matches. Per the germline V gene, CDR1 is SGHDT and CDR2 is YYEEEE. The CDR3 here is CASSLAPDRAVETQYF. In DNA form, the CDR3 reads TGTGCCAGCAGCTTGGCCCCGGACAGGGCGGTCGAGACCCAGTACTTC. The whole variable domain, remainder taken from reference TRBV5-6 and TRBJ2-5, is DAGVTQSPTHLIKTRGQQVTLRCSPKSGHDTVSWYQQALGQGPQFIFQYYEEEERQRGNFPDRFSGHQFPNYSSELNVNALLLGDSALYLCASSLAPDRAVETQYFGPGTRLLVL.

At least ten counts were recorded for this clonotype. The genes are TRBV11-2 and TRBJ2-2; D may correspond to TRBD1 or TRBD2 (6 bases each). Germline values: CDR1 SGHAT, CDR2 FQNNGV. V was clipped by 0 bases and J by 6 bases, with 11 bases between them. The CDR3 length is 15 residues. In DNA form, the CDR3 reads TGTGCCAGCAGCTTAGAAGGGGGGTATTCCGGGGAGCTGTTTTTT. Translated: CASSLEGGYSGELFF.

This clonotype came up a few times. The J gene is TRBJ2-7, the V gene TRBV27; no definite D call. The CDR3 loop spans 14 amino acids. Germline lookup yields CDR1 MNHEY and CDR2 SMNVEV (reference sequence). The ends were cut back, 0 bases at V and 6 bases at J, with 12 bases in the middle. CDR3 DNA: TGTGCCAGCAGTTTATCGTCTAGATCAGTCGAGCAGTACTTC. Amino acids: CASSLSSRSVEQYF.

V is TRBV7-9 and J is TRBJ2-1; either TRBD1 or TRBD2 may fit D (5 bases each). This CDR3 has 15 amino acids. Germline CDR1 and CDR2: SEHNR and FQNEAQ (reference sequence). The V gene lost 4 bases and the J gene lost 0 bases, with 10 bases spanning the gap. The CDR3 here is CASSSLGDSYNEQFF. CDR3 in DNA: TGTGCCAGCAGCTCCTTGGGGGACTCCTACAATGAGCAGTTCTTC.